A selection of T cell receptor beta chains follows, all from one sample in a study of identical twins. TCRdb re-called the 5' RACE reads through MiXCR, storing one row per CDR3 protein. This sample has around 530,000 distinct CDR3 sequences; roughly 15% occur once, and the top ten carry 0.44%. This same sample was also taken into another study, of yellow fever vaccine responses in identical twins.

Sequenced sample: CD4+ T cells sorted from blood. Receptors were obtained from a young woman in good health. Both conserved end residues are part of each CDR3. Each record gives: D gene, J gene, clone size, V gene, CDR3 length, CDR3 DNA, CDR3 protein. A D gene is named only where the DNA matches it firmly. A clone size is listed for some rows: how often the clone was seen (once, few, many), or a class if it is expanded.

>-|TRBJ2-7|-|TRBV10-3|15
TGTGCCATCAGGGGGGGTGTCTCTAGCTCCTACGAGCAGTACTTC
CAIRGGVSSSYEQYF
>-|TRBJ2-1|-|TRBV24-1|16
TGTGCCACCAGTGCCTCCCCTCCGGGGCCGAGGGATGAGCAGTTCTTC
CATSASPPGPRDEQFF
>TRBD1|TRBJ2-5|-|TRBV5-1|15
TGCGCCAGCAGCGTTGACAGGGGGGGACAAGAGACCCAGTACTTC
CASSVDRGGQETQYF
>-|TRBJ2-1|few|TRBV27|15
TGTGCCAGCAGTTATCAGGGTTACTCCTACAATGAGCAGTTCTTC
CASSYQGYSYNEQFF
>-|TRBJ1-5|few|TRBV5-1|15
TGCGCCAGCAGCCCCGGCGGGGGGCGATCTCAGCCCCAGCATTTT
CASSPGGGRSQPQHF
>TRBD2|TRBJ2-1|few|TRBV12-3/TRBV12-4|15
TGTGCCAGCAGTTCCATAGCGGGCCTAAGGGGTGAGCAGTTCTTC
CASSSIAGLRGEQFF
>TRBD2|TRBJ2-1|-|TRBV29-1|15
TGCAGCGTAGCCGGGACTAGCGGGAGGGCGGGTGAGCAGTTCTTC
CSVAGTSGRAGEQFF
>-|TRBJ2-3|-|TRBV12-3/TRBV12-4|16
TGTGCCAGCAGTTTCCGGGATGGGGCTAGCACAGATACGCAGTATTTT
CASSFRDGASTDTQYF
>TRBD2|TRBJ2-1|-|TRBV2|17
TGTGCCAGCAGTGCCGGGCCCTGGAGCGGGAGTGTGGATGAGCAGTTCTTC
CASSAGPWSGSVDEQFF
>TRBD1|TRBJ2-4|once|TRBV28|16
TGTGCCAGCAGTTTAGTGGGACAGAAAGCCAAAAACATTCAGTACTTC
CASSLVGQKAKNIQYF
>-|TRBJ1-4|few|TRBV20-1|13
TGCAGTGCTAGAGATGGGGTTTCCGAAAAACTGTTTTTT
CSARDGVSEKLFF
>TRBD2|TRBJ2-5|-|TRBV20-1|15
TGCAGTGCTTATGGGACTAGCGGGAGGAAAGAGACCCAGTACTTC
CSAYGTSGRKETQYF
>TRBD1|TRBJ2-2|-|TRBV20-1|12
TGCAGTGCTCAGGGGGCCACCGGGGAGCTGTTTTTT
CSAQGATGELFF
>-|TRBJ2-2|-|TRBV29-1|12
TGCAGCGGGACAGAGAGCACCGGGGAGCTGTTTTTT
CSGTESTGELFF
>TRBD2|TRBJ2-1|-|TRBV12-3/TRBV12-4|16
TGTGCCAGCAGTTTAGGGGAAGCGGGAGTACTGGATGAGCAGTTCTTC
CASSLGEAGVLDEQFF
>TRBD2|TRBJ2-6|few|TRBV6-1|19
TGTGCCAGCAGAGGGGCACGGGCTAGCGGGTTCTCTGGGGCCAACGTCCTGACTTTC
CASRGARASGFSGANVLTF
>-|TRBJ2-1|few|TRBV12-3/TRBV12-4|14
TGTGCCAGCTGGGAGGGGGCGGGTTACAATGAGCAGTTCTTC
CASWEGAGYNEQFF
>-|TRBJ2-7|-|TRBV10-3|11
TGTGCCACCAAGATAGCCTACGAGCAGTACTTC
CATKIAYEQYF
>-|TRBJ2-1|-|TRBV19|15
TGTGCCAGTAGTTGGGCGGGAAGCTCCTACAATGAGCAGTTCTTC
CASSWAGSSYNEQFF
>TRBD1|TRBJ1-1|few|TRBV29-1|16
TGCAGCGTGTCGACAGGGGCTAGTTTCTCGAACACTGAAGCTTTCTTT
CSVSTGASFSNTEAFF
>-|TRBJ2-7|-|TRBV6-1|15
TGTGCCAGCAGCTCGAAGGGGGATCCCTCCTACGAGCAGTACTTC
CASSSKGDPSYEQYF
>TRBD2|TRBJ2-1|-|TRBV3-1|17
TGTGCCAGCAGCCAAGGAGTATCGACTAGCGGCAACAATGAGCAGTTCTTC
CASSQGVSTSGNNEQFF
>TRBD2|TRBJ2-1|few|TRBV20-1|16
TGCAGTGCTAGAGACGCCGGCGGGAGCTCCTACAATGAGCAGTTCTTC
CSARDAGGSSYNEQFF
>-|TRBJ2-2|few|TRBV29-1|16
TGCAGCGTACGGGGGGCCAACAGGGGTGACACCGGGGAGCTGTTTTTT
CSVRGANRGDTGELFF
>TRBD1|TRBJ1-2|many|TRBV5-1|16
TGCGCCAGCAGCCTCCCAGAGGGACAGAGAAACTATGGCTACACCTTC
CASSLPEGQRNYGYTF
>-|TRBJ2-4|-|TRBV12-3/TRBV12-4|13
TGTGCCAGCAGCGCGGGCCCCCAGCTGACAACATCCTTC
CASSAGPQLTTSF
>-|TRBJ2-1|many|TRBV2|14
TGTGCCAGCAAAGGGGATGAGGTTGGAAATGAGCAGTTCTTC
CASKGDEVGNEQFF
>TRBD2|TRBJ2-5|few|TRBV20-1|15
TGCAGTGCTAGAGTTGGGGGAGGGCGACGAGAGACCCAGTACTTC
CSARVGGGRRETQYF
>-|TRBJ1-5|-|TRBV6-1|11
TGTGCCAGCGAGGGAGGGCAGCCCCAGCATTTT
CASEGGQPQHF
>-|TRBJ2-3|-|TRBV5-1|18
TGCGCCAGCAGCTCGCCGTCTGGGGGTAGCGGATACACAGATACGCAGTATTTT
CASSSPSGGSGYTDTQYF
>TRBD2|TRBJ2-2|-|TRBV5-5|16
TGTGCCAGCAGCTTGGGGCTAGCGGCCTACACCGGGGAGCTGTTTTTT
CASSLGLAAYTGELFF
>-|TRBJ1-2|-|TRBV13|14
TGTGCCAGCAGCTTAGGACAGGTACTCTATGGCTACACCTTC
CASSLGQVLYGYTF
>TRBD2|TRBJ2-3|few|TRBV7-7|17
TGTGCCAGCAGCCCATTGTTAGCGGGGGGGCGCACAGATACGCAGTATTTT
CASSPLLAGGRTDTQYF